The 18 T cell receptor beta chains below come from one sample, sequenced in a study of blood T cell repertoires in COVID-19. TCRdb's table, derived via immunoSEQ multiplex PCR, lists solely in-frame clones and lacks some. The sample includes about 190,000 clones, roughly 83% seen only once; the top ten take roughly 3.2%. Sequenced input: PBMCs or T cells enriched from blood (not recorded which). The source is a woman in her twenties or thirties who had recovered from COVID-19.

The V gene is TRBV5-1, the J gene TRBJ1-5, with 8 bases that match TRBD1. CDR3 length equals 16 residues. Germline CDR1 and CDR2: SGHRS and YFSETQ. Losses at the gene ends were 0 bases for V and 3 bases for J; bases not matched to a gene: 5. DNA of the CDR3: TGCGCCAGCAGCTTGGGAGGACAGGGCTTCAATCAGCCCCAGCATTTT. It specifies CASSLGGQGFNQPQHF.

This chain joins TRBV15 and TRBJ2-3; 8 positions match TRBD1. V gave up 3 bases and J gave up 4 bases; unmatched junction bases: 9. The CDR3 totals 16 residues. CDR1 is LNHNV, CDR2 YYDKDF, per germline (reference sequence). Here the CDR3 DNA reads TGTGCCACCAGCAGGGACGGACAGGGTAGTGCAGATACGCAGTATTTT. Its translation is CATSRDGQGSADTQYF.

DNA of the CDR3: TGTGCCAGCAGCCTCCAGGGCCGGGACACTGAAGCTTTCTTT. It codes for CASSLQGRDTEAFF. The chain is built from TRBV3-1 (or the pseudogene TRBV3-2) and TRBJ1-1, with D tentatively TRBD1 (5 bases). Germline CDR1 and CDR2: LGHDT and YNNKEL (reference sequence). The CDR3 is 14 residues long. Trimming took 4 bases from V and 3 from J, leaving 12 bases between them.

CDR3 DNA sequence: TGTGCCAGCAGCTCACTACAGGGGACCCTGGGAAAACTGTTTTTT. This sequence encodes CASSSLQGTLGKLFF. The chain joins TRBV7-9 to TRBJ1-4; the match to TRBD1 covers 7 bases. J was trimmed by 10 bases and V by 4 bases; bases with no gene match: 12. This CDR3 contains 15 residues. Germline V CDR1 and CDR2: SEHNR, FQNEAQ (reference sequence).

The chain couples TRBV14 to TRBJ2-5, with D perhaps matching TRBD2 (5 bases). The CDR3 totals 16 residues. Trimming took 3 bases from V and 5 from J, leaving 19 bases between them. Germline V gives CDR1 SGHDN, CDR2 FVKESK. The CDR3 sequence is CASSHEGAVRWETQYF. CDR3 sequence (DNA): TGTGCCAGCAGCCATGAGGGTGCTGTAAGATGGGAGACCCAGTACTTC.

The CDR3 bases are TGTGCCAGTAGTATAAATGCCGGGACAGCGTACTATGGCTACACCTTC. Protein: CASSINAGTAYYGYTF. The chain recombines TRBV19 with TRBJ1-2; TRBD1 agrees at 7 bases. CDR1 is LNHDA and CDR2 is SQIVND in the germline V gene (reference sequence). J was trimmed by 3 bases and V by 2 bases; bases with no gene match: 9. The CDR3 has 16 amino acids.

The genes are TRBV19 and TRBJ1-3, with 8 nucleotides matching TRBD1. CDR3 size: 17 residues. Germline trimming cut 5 bases from V and 1 base from J; bases unmatched to any gene: 10. Germline values: CDR1 LNHDA, CDR2 SQIVND (reference sequence). This CDR3 is CASSSGGSRESGNTIYF. The CDR3 DNA follows: TGTGCCAGTAGTTCAGGGGGCTCAAGAGAGTCTGGAAACACCATATATTTT.

This chain connects TRBV5-4 to TRBJ2-3; tentative D call: TRBD2 (7 bases). The CDR3 has 16 residues. Germline CDR1 reads SGHNT; CDR2 reads YYREEE (reference sequence). Deletions cut 6 bases from V and 1 base from J, with 18 bases between. Written as DNA, the CDR3 is TGTGCCAGCAAGGTCATGGGCGGGGGCCGCACAGATACGCAGTATTTT. Translating it yields CASKVMGGGRTDTQYF. Together with reference TRBV5-4 and TRBJ2-3, the CDR3 gives the full variable domain: ETGVTQSPTHLIKTRGQQVTLRCSSQSGHNTVSWYQQALGQGPQFIFQYYREEENGRGNFPPRFSGLQFPNYSSELNVNALELDDSALYLCASKVMGGGRTDTQYFGPGTRLTVL.

The chain uses TRBV6-4 and TRBJ1-2; no reliable D call. Germline V lookup: CDR1 MRHNA, CDR2 SNTAGT. Trimming removed 2 bases from V and 7 bases from J, with 11 bases in between. This CDR3 region has 13 residues. The CDR3 coding sequence is TGTGCCAGCAGTGACCCTAACCTCACTGGCTACACCTTC. Residues: CASSDPNLTGYTF.

This chain connects TRBV18 to TRBJ1-1; unclear D gene. The CDR3 has 15 residues. Per germline, CDR1 KGHSH and CDR2 LQKENI. V gave up 1 base and J gave up 1 base, with 10 bases separating them. The CDR3 region has the DNA TGTGCCAGCTCACCACAGACACCTGAGAACACTGAAGCTTTCTTT. Its protein product is CASSPQTPENTEAFF.

The chain carries TRBV6-2 or TRBV6-3 and TRBJ1-2; TRBD1 is a possible D gene (5 bases). The V gene's germline CDR1 is MNHEY and CDR2 SVGEGT. Trimming shortened V by 5 bases and J by 4 bases, and 11 bases separated the two germline ends. The CDR3 loop spans 13 amino acids. This chain's CDR3 is CASSEPTVYGYTF. DNA for the CDR3: TGTGCCAGCAGTGAGCCGACAGTCTATGGCTACACCTTC.

As DNA, the CDR3 is TGTGCCAGCAACCCACAGGGGGTGGCAGGGTCACCCCTCCACTTT. This encodes CASNPQGVAGSPLHF. The chain has TRBV2 and TRBJ1-6; 8 bases map to TRBD1. CDR1 and CDR2 (germline): SNHLY, FYNNEI. This CDR3 contains 15 residues. The junction had 12 bases not matched to a gene; V was cut back by 7 bases and J by 10 bases.

The gene calls are TRBV6-5 and TRBJ1-3; TRBD1 matches at 7 bases. Germline V gene sequence: CDR1 MNHEY, CDR2 SVGAGI. V lost 6 bases and J lost 4; bases outside the gene matches: 6. The CDR3 loop spans 14 amino acids. The chain's CDR3 is CASRNTGAGNTIYF. The CDR3 DNA is TGTGCCAGCAGGAATACAGGGGCCGGAAACACCATATATTTT.

V is TRBV28 and J is TRBJ1-4, with no clear D. Trimming stripped 6 bases from V and 4 bases from J, with 15 bases between. Germline V gene sequence: CDR1 MDHEN, CDR2 SYDVKM. This CDR3 contains 15 residues. The CDR3 sequence: CASRGPEQINEKLFF. The DNA of the CDR3 is TGTGCCAGCAGGGGCCCGGAACAGATTAATGAAAAACTGTTTTTT. Looking up the rest from reference TRBV28 and TRBJ1-4 gives the full variable domain: DVKVTQSSRYLVKRTGEKVFLECVQDMDHENMFWYRQDPGLGLRLIYFSYDVKMKEKGDIPEGYSVSREKKERFSLILESASTNQTSMYLCASRGPEQINEKLFFGSGTQLSVL.

The chain joins TRBV6-6 to TRBJ2-4, with 8 positions matching TRBD2. CDR1 MNHNY and CDR2 SVGAGI come from the germline V gene (reference sequence). The CDR3 covers 20 residues. The V gene end was trimmed by 6 bases and the J gene end by 1 base; junction bases not matched to a gene: 20. The CDR3 bases are TGTGCCAGCAGCCACAGATTTAGCGGGGTACAGAACCGGGCCAAAAACATTCAGTACTTC. Translation: CASSHRFSGVQNRAKNIQYF.

The V gene is TRBV27, the J gene TRBJ2-1; 12 bases are a match to TRBD2. The V segment lost 0 bases and the J segment 6 bases; nucleotides outside the gene matches: 6. This CDR3 comprises 17 residues. The germline CDR1 and CDR2 sequences are MNHEY and SMNVEV (reference sequence). CDR3 sequence reads: CASSLSRASGRGNEQFF. The CDR3 nucleotides are TGTGCCAGCAGTTTATCGAGGGCTAGCGGGAGGGGCAATGAGCAGTTCTTC.

The V and J genes are TRBV28 and TRBJ1-2, with 9 bases aligning to TRBD1. CDR1 and CDR2 from the germline V gene are MDHEN and SYDVKM. The V segment lost 2 bases and the J segment 4 bases; nucleotides outside the gene matches: 11. This CDR3 is 17 amino acids long. CDR3 protein: CASSLNRPTGGAYGYTF. The CDR3 DNA follows: TGTGCCAGCAGTTTAAATCGCCCGACAGGGGGGGCCTATGGCTACACCTTC.

The chain employs TRBV19 and TRBJ1-1, with a weak D call TRBD1 (5 bases). V dropped 8 bases and J dropped 11 bases, with 12 bases sitting between them. Germline values: CDR1 LNHDA, CDR2 SQIVND (reference sequence). The CDR3 runs to 10 residues. CDR3 loop: CASLQGRAFF. The CDR3 nucleotides are TGTGCCAGTCTCCAGGGCCGGGCTTTCTTT.